This T cell receptor beta chain emerged from a study of CD8 T cells in ankylosing spondylitis. Points from the study as a whole: Some motif variants were previously reported in reactive arthritis synovial fluid and blood. Ankylosing spondylitis blood appeared to carry a characteristic TCR beta motif of roughly eight highly homologous variants.

Germline V gives CDR1 MGHRA, CDR2 YSYEKL. The CDR3 has 13 residues. Trimming at V came to 3 bases and at J to 8 bases, leaving 6 bases not matched to a gene. A note on this clonotype: No antigen is known for it. This clone may be a read error of a much larger clone one base away.

Library preparation for TCR beta used quantitative 5'-RACE with molecular barcodes. TCRdb re-called the 5' RACE reads through MiXCR, storing one row per CDR3 protein. The sample consists of around 150,000 distinct CDR3 sequences, approximately 48% of them appearing once. The receptor was isolated from a male donor with ankylosing spondylitis. Sequenced sample: synovial fluid, either unsorted or a sorted T cell fraction (not recorded which). The V gene is TRBV4-1, the J gene TRBJ1-1; TRBD1 matches at 7 bases. CDR3 sequence reads: CASSHPGQEEAFF. The CDR3 DNA sequence: TGCGCCAGCAGCCACCCCGGACAGGAGGAAGCTTTCTTT.